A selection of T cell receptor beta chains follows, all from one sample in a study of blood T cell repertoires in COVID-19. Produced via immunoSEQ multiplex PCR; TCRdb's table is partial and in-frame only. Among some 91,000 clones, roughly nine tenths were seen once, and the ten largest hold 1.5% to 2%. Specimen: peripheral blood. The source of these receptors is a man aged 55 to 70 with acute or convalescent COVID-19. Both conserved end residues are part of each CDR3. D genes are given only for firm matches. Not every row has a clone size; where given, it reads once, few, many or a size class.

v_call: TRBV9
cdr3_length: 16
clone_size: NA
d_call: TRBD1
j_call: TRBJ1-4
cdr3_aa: CASSVTGASTNEKLFF
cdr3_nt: TGTGCCAGCAGTGTTACAGGGGCCTCAACTAATGAAAAACTGTTTTTT

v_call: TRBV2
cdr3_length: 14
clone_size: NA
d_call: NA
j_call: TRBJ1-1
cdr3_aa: CASSFTETSTEAFF
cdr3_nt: TGTGCCAGCAGTTTTACAGAGACTAGCACTGAAGCTTTCTTT

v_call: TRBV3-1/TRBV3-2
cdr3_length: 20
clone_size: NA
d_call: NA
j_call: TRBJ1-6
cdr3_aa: CASSQERVREASSYNSPLHF
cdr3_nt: TGTGCCAGCAGCCAAGAAAGGGTCAGGGAAGCAAGCTCCTATAATTCACCCCTCCACTTT

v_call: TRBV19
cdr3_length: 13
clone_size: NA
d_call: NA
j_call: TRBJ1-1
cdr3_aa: CASTGQPNTEAFF
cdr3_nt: TGTGCCAGTACGGGACAACCGAACACTGAAGCTTTCTTT

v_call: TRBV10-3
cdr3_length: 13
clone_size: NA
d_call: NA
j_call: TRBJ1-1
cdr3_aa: CAISDNLNTEAFF
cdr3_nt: TGTGCCATCAGTGATAATTTGAACACTGAAGCTTTCTTT

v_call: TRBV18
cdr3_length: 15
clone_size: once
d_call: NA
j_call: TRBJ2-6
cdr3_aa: CASSTGGSGANVLTF
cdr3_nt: TGTGCCAGCTCGACCGGAGGCTCTGGGGCCAACGTCCTGACTTTC

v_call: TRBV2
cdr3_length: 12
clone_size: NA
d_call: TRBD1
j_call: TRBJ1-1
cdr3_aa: CASKGQGGEAFF
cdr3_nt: TGTGCCAGCAAAGGACAGGGTGGTGAAGCTTTCTTT

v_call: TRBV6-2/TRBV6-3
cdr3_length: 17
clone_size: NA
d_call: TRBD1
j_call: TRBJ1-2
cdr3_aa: CASSYDGTGVMLYGYTF
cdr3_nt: TGTGCCAGCAGTTACGACGGGACAGGGGTTATGCTCTATGGCTACACCTTC

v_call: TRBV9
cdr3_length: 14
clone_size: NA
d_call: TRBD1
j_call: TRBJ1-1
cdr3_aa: CASSSGQGHTEAFF
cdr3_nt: TGTGCCAGCAGCTCTGGACAGGGACACACTGAAGCTTTCTTT

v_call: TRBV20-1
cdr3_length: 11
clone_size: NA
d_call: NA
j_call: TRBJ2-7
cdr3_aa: CSAPAGYEQYF
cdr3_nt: TGCAGTGCGCCGGCGGGGTACGAGCAGTACTTC

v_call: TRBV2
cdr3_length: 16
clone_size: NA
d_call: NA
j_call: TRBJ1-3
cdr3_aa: CASSSHGITPGNTIYF
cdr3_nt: TGTGCCAGCAGTAGTCACGGGATCACTCCTGGAAACACCATATATTTT

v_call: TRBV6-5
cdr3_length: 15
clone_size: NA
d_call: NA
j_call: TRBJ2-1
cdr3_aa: CASSPLSAGQNEQFF
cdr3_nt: TGTGCCAGCAGTCCCCTATCCGCGGGGCAAAATGAGCAGTTCTTC

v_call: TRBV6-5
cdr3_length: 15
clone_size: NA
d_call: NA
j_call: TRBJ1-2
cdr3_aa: CASSYRNAGGYGYTF
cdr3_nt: TGTGCCAGCAGTTACCGAAACGCGGGGGGCTATGGCTACACCTTC

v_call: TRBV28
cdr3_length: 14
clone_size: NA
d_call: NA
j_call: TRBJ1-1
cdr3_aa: CASRHTTRPLGAFF
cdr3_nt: TGTGCCAGCAGACACACTACCCGGCCCCTGGGAGCTTTCTTT

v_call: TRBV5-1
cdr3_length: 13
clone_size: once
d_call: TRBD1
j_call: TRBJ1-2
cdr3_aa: CASRTGQGNGYTF
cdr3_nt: TGCGCCAGCAGAACCGGACAGGGGAATGGCTACACCTTC

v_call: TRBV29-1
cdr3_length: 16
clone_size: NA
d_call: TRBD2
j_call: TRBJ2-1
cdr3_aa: CSVEGLAGVSYNEQFF
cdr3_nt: TGCAGCGTTGAAGGGTTAGCGGGGGTCTCCTACAATGAGCAGTTCTTC

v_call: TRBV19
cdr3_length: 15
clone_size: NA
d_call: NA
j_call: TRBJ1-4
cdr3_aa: CASSEGRGSNEKLFF
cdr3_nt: TGTGCCAGTAGTGAGGGGAGGGGGTCTAATGAAAAACTGTTTTTT

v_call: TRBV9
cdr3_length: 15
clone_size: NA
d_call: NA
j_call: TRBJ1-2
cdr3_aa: CASSVEADRAYGYTF
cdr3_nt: TGTGCCAGCAGCGTAGAAGCCGACAGAGCCTATGGCTACACCTTC

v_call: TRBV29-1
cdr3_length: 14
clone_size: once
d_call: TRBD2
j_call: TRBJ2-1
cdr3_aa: CSVIRGGSYNEQFF
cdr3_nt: TGCAGCGTAATACGGGGGGGCTCCTACAATGAGCAGTTCTTC

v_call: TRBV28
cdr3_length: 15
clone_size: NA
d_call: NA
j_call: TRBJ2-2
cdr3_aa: CASSYGGGWTGELFF
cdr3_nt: TGTGCCAGCAGTTATGGAGGGGGCTGGACCGGGGAGCTGTTTTTT

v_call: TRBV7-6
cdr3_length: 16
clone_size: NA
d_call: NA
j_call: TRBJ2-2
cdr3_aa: CASSLRPDSGLGELFF
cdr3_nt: TGTGCCAGCAGCTTACGACCGGACAGTGGGCTCGGGGAGCTGTTTTTT

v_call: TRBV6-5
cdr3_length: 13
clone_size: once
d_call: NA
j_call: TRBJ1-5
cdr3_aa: CASSYALGQPQHF
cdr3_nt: TGTGCCAGCAGTTACGCACTTGGTCAGCCCCAGCATTTT

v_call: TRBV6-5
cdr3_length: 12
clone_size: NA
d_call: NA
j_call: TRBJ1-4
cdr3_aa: CASRQANEKLFF
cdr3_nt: TGTGCCAGCCGACAAGCTAATGAAAAACTGTTTTTT

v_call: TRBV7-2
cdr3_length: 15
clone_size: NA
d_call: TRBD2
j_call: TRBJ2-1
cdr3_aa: CASSLGGLAGAGQFF
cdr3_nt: TGTGCCAGCAGCTTAGGGGGCCTAGCGGGGGCTGGGCAGTTCTTC

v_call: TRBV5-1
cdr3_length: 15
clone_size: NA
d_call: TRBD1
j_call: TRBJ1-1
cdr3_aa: CASSSPGQGGTEAFF
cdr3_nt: TGCGCCAGCAGCTCACCGGGACAGGGTGGCACTGAAGCTTTCTTT

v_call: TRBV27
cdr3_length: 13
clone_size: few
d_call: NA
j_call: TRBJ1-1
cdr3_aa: CASSLRQNTEAFF
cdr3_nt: TGTGCCAGCAGTTTAAGACAGAACACTGAAGCTTTCTTT

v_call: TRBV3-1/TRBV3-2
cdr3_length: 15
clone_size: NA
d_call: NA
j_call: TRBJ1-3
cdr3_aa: CASSLRTLPGNTIYF
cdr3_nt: TGTGCCAGCAGCCTACGGACACTCCCTGGAAACACCATATATTTT

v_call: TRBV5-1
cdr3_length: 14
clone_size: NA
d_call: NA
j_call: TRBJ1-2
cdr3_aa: CASSLGGYLYGYTF
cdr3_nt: TGCGCCAGCAGCCTGGGCGGGTACCTATATGGCTACACCTTC

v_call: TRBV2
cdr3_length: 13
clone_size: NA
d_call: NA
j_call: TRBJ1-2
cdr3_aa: CASLTGRNYGYTF
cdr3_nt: TGTGCCAGCCTTACGGGGAGAAACTATGGCTACACCTTC

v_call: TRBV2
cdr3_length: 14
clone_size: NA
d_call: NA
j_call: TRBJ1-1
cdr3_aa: CASSVWTANTEAFF
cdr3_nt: TGTGCCAGCAGTGTGTGGACAGCTAACACTGAAGCTTTCTTT

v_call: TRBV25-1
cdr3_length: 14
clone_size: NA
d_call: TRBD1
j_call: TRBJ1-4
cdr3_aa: CASSDPDRGEKLFF
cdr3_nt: TGTGCCAGCAGTGATCCCGACAGGGGGGAAAAACTGTTTTTT

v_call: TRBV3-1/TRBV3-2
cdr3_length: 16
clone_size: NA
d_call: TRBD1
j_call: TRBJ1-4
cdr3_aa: CASSQPRTGTNEKLFF
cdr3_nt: TGTGCCAGCAGCCAGCCGCGGACAGGAACTAATGAAAAACTGTTTTTT

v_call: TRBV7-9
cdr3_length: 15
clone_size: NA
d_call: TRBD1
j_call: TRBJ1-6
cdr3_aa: CASSLGQGYNSPLHF
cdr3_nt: TGTGCCAGCAGCCTCGGACAGGGATATAATTCACCCCTCCACTTT

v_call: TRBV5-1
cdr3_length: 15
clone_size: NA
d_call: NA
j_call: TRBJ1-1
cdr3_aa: CASSITPGPGTEAFF
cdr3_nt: TGCGCCAGCAGCATCACTCCGGGCCCAGGGACTGAAGCTTTCTTT

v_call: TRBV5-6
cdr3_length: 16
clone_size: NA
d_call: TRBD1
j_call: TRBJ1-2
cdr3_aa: CASIPLSTGALYGYTF
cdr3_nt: TGTGCCAGCATCCCCCTCTCGACAGGGGCTCTCTATGGCTACACCTTC

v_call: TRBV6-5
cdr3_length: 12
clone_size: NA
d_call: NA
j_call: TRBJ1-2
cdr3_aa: CASKYTNYGYTF
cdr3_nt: TGTGCCAGCAAGTACACTAACTATGGCTACACCTTC

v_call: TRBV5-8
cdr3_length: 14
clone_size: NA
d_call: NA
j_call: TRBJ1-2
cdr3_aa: CASSRTTGAYGYTF
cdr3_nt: TGTGCCAGCAGTCGCACGACAGGAGCTTATGGCTACACCTTC

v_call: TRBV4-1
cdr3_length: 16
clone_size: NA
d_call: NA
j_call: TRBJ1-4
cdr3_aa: CASSRQGMDTNEKLFF
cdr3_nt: TGCGCCAGCAGCCGGCAGGGGATGGACACGAATGAAAAACTGTTTTTT

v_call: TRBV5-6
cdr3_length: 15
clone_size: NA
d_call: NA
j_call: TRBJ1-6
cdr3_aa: CASSLRTDKNSPLHF
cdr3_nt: TGTGCCAGCAGCTTACGGACAGACAAAAATTCACCCCTCCACTTT

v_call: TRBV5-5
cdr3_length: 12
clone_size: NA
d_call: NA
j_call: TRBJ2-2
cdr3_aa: CASSQNTGELFF
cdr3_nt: TGTGCCAGCAGCCAAAACACCGGGGAGCTGTTTTTT

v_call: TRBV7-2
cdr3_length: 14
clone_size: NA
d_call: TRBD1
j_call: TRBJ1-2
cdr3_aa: CASSSAGTGDGYTF
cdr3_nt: TGTGCCAGCAGCTCAGCCGGGACAGGGGACGGCTACACCTTC

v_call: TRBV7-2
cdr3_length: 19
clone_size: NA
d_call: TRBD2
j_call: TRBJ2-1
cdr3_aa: CASSFPTSGGASSYNEQFF
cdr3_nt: TGTGCCAGCAGCTTCCCGACTAGCGGGGGCGCTAGCTCCTACAATGAGCAGTTCTTC

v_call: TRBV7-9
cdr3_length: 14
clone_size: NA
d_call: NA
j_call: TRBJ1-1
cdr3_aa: CASSLTGLNTEAFF
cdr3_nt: TGTGCCAGCAGCCTGACAGGTTTGAACACTGAAGCTTTCTTT

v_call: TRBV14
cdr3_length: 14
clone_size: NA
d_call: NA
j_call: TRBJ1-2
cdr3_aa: CASSQIATVYGYTF
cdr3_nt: TGTGCCAGCAGCCAAATTGCCACAGTCTATGGCTACACCTTC

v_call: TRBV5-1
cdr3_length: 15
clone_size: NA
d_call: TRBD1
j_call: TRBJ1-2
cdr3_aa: CASSLLLQGGQGYTF
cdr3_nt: TGCGCCAGCAGCTTACTTTTACAGGGGGGGCAAGGCTACACCTTC

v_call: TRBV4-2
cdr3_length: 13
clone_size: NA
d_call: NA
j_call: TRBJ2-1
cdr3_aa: CASSLGDYNEQFF
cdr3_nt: TGTGCCAGCAGCCTAGGAGATTACAATGAGCAGTTCTTC

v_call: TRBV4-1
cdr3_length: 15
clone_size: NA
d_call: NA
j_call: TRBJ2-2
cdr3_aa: CASSPRRQNTGELFF
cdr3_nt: TGCGCCAGCAGCCCTAGGAGGCAGAACACCGGGGAGCTGTTTTTT

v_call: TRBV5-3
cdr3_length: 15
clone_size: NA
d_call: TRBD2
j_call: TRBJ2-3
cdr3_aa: CARSLAGGLTDTQYF
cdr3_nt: TGTGCCAGAAGCTTAGCGGGGGGGCTGACAGATACGCAGTATTTT